Following are 29 T cell receptor beta chains from one sample sequenced in a study of T-cell reconstitution after alpha-beta-depleted transplantation in children. Unique molecular identifiers were used to barcode this TCRbeta library. TCRdb redid the calling of the PCR reads with MiXCR, one entry per CDR3 protein. The table records some 300,000 distinct CDR3 sequences, about a tenth of them present only once. Sequences were derived from PBMCs from the stem cell graft donor, sampled from the stem cell graft. The receptor set was obtained from a human donor who donated a stem cell graft to a child with acute lymphoblastic leukemia.

In the case of this clonotype: The junction differs from germline at one of its ends, possibly a read error. The chain uses TRBV9 and TRBJ2-2, with D uncertain. Germline CDR1 reads SGDLS; CDR2 reads YYNGEE. The CDR3 is 14 residues long. The CDR3: CGSSVVGNTGELFF. The CDR3 DNA reads as TGTGGCAGCAGCGTAGTGGGGAACACCGGGGAGCTGTTTTTT. Looking up the rest from reference TRBV9 and TRBJ2-2 gives the full variable domain: DSGVTQTPKHLITATGQRVTLRCSPRSGDLSVYWYQQSLDQGLQFLIQYYNGEERAKGNILERFSAQQFPDLHSELNLSSLELGDSALYFCGSSVVGNTGELFFGEGSRLTVL.

The chain recombines TRBV11-1 with TRBJ2-1, with 7 bases lining up with TRBD2. Germline lookup yields CDR1 SGHAT and CDR2 FQDESV (reference sequence). The V segment lost 4 bases and the J segment 5 bases; nucleotides outside the gene matches: 17. This CDR3 is built from 18 residues. The CDR3 bases are TGTGCCAGCAGCTCAATAGAAAGCGGGACTTCGAGGGACAATGAGCAGTTCTTC. This encodes CASSSIESGTSRDNEQFF. The whole variable domain, remainder taken from reference TRBV11-1 and TRBJ2-1, is EAEVAQSPRYKITEKSQAVAFWCDPISGHATLYWYRQILGQGPELLVQFQDESVVDDSQLPKDRFSAERLKGVDSTLKIQPAELGDSAMYLCASSSIESGTSRDNEQFFGPGTRLTVL.

This clonotype was seen more than once but under ten times. This chain links TRBV20-1 with TRBJ2-3; 9 nucleotides agree with TRBD1. CDR1 and CDR2 from the germline V gene are DFQATT and SNEGSKA (reference sequence). The CDR3 is made up of 15 amino acids. J gave up 1 base and V 5 bases, and 7 bases lay outside the gene matches. CDR3 in DNA: TGCAGTGCTCACAGTACAGGGGGCCGCACAGATACGCAGTATTTT. Protein sequence: CSAHSTGGRTDTQYF.

The rearrangement joins TRBV29-1 to TRBJ2-7; 13 bases are a match to TRBD2. Trimming at V came to 7 bases and at J to 7 bases, leaving 7 bases not matched to a gene. Germline V lookup: CDR1 SQVTM, CDR2 ANQGSEA. The CDR3 extends over 13 amino acids. CDR3 sequence: CSAWGLAGREQYF. CDR3 coding DNA: TGCAGCGCCTGGGGACTAGCGGGGAGAGAGCAGTACTTC.

The rearrangement uses TRBV29-1 and TRBJ1-1; D gene unclear. The V end lost 7 bases, the J end lost 8 bases, and 14 bases lay between the germline ends. This CDR3 region has 11 residues. CDR1 is SQVTM, CDR2 ANQGSEA, per germline. DNA of the CDR3: TGCAGCGGGAGGGTGGGGTCGGAAGCTTTCTTT. Translation gives CSGRVGSEAFF. The full variable domain, rest sourced from reference TRBV29-1 and TRBJ1-1, is SAVISQKPSRDICQRGTSLTIQCQVDSQVTMMFWYRQQPGQSLTLIATANQGSEATYESGFVIDKFPISRPNLTFSTLTVSNMSPEDSSIYLCSGRVGSEAFFGQGTRLTVV.

This clonotype was counted a few times. V and J are TRBV5-1 and TRBJ2-4, with D tentatively TRBD2 (5 bases). Trimming pared 2 bases from V and 8 bases from J, leaving 11 bases between. This CDR3 comprises 13 residues. From germline, CDR1 is SGHRS and CDR2 YFSETQ. The CDR3 loop is CASSFGPEDIQYF. The DNA for the CDR3 is TGCGCCAGCAGCTTCGGCCCGGAGGACATTCAGTACTTC.

This clonotype was seen many times. V usage is TRBV11-2 and J usage is TRBJ2-3, with 7 nucleotides matching TRBD2. Germline V gene lookup returns CDR1 SGHAT and CDR2 FQNNGV. The V segment lost 4 bases and the J segment 5 bases; nucleotides outside the gene matches: 0. The CDR3 contains 12 residues. The CDR3 here is CASSSGGDTQYF. DNA for the CDR3: TGTGCCAGCAGCTCGGGGGGAGATACGCAGTATTTT. The whole variable domain, remainder taken from reference TRBV11-2 and TRBJ2-3, is EAGVAQSPRYKIIEKRQSVAFWCNPISGHATLYWYQQILGQGPKLLIQFQNNGVVDDSQLPKDRFSAERLKGVDSTLKIQPAKLEDSAVYLCASSSGGDTQYFGPGTRLTVL.

The sample holds many counts of this clonotype. The chain recombines TRBV5-1 with TRBJ1-4; the D gene is possibly TRBD1 (6 bases). Trimming left V 5 bases short and J 0 bases short, with 14 bases between. Germline values: CDR1 SGHRS, CDR2 YFSETQ. This CDR3 is built from 16 residues. The CDR3 here is CASRRGRGSTNEKLFF. CDR3 DNA sequence: TGCGCCAGCAGGAGGGGCAGGGGATCAACTAATGAAAAACTGTTTTTT.

This chain uses TRBV7-6 with TRBJ2-1; no firm D call. CDR1 is SGHVS, CDR2 FNYEAQ, per germline. This CDR3 contains 18 residues. The V gene lost 0 bases and the J gene lost 5 bases, with 20 bases spanning the gap. This CDR3 is CASSLAGWEVNLNNEQFF. The CDR3 bases are TGTGCCAGCAGCTTAGCCGGGTGGGAAGTCAACTTGAACAATGAGCAGTTCTTC.

The V call is TRBV6-5, the J call TRBJ1-1; weak D call: TRBD1 (5 bases). Trimming left V 0 bases short and J 0 bases short, with 8 bases between. The germline CDR1 and CDR2 sequences are MNHEY and SVGAGI. The CDR3 covers 15 residues. The CDR3 DNA reads TGTGCCAGCAGTTACTCGGGGCGGGTGAACACTGAAGCTTTCTTT. Amino acids: CASSYSGRVNTEAFF.

This clonotype has just a few counts. This rearrangement joins TRBV12-3 or TRBV12-4 to TRBJ2-7; D is unclear. The CDR3 is made up of 14 amino acids. Between the trimmed V and J ends, which lost 3 bases and 2 bases, there was a span of 11 bases. This chain's CDR3 is CASSFSGYTYEQYF. Here the CDR3 DNA reads TGTGCCAGCAGTTTTTCCGGGTACACCTACGAGCAGTACTTC.

This clonotype has more than one count but fewer than ten. CDR3 coding DNA: TGTGCCAGCAGCCGGGGACAGGGGGTGACTAATGAAAAACTGTTTTTT. It yields the protein CASSRGQGVTNEKLFF. The chain carries TRBV7-6 and TRBJ1-4; TRBD1 matches 11 bases. CDR3 length: 16 amino acids. After removal of 5 bases from V and 2 bases from J, the junction contained 4 bases not matched to a gene. Germline V lookup: CDR1 SGHVS, CDR2 FNYEAQ. The variable domain in full, completed from reference TRBV7-6 and TRBJ1-4, reads GAGVSQSPRYKVTKRGQDVALRCDPISGHVSLYWYRQALGQGPEFLTYFNYEAQQDKSGLPNDRFSAERPEGSISTLTIQRTEQRDSAMYRCASSRGQGVTNEKLFFGSGTQLSVL.

The chain joins TRBV11-2 to TRBJ2-2, with 8 bases aligning to TRBD2. The CDR3 totals 16 residues. J was trimmed by 2 bases and V by 4 bases; bases with no gene match: 6. Per germline, CDR1 SGHAT and CDR2 FQNNGV. The CDR3 here is CASSSLAGPNTGELFF. In nucleotides, the CDR3 is TGTGCCAGCAGCTCCTTAGCGGGACCCAACACCGGGGAGCTGTTTTTT.

In its sample, this clonotype was seen a few times. V gene TRBV7-2 combines with J gene TRBJ2-3; no clear D gene. The CDR3 has 15 amino acids. V gave up 0 bases and J gave up 7 bases, with 14 bases separating them. The germline CDR1 and CDR2 sequences are SGHTA and FQGNSA. The CDR3 reads CASSLAFILSNTQYF. In nucleotides, the CDR3 is TGTGCCAGCAGCTTAGCCTTTATACTCTCTAATACGCAGTATTTT.

The J gene is TRBJ1-5, the V gene TRBV4-1; D uncertain. Germline lookup yields CDR1 MGHRA and CDR2 YSYEKL. V was clipped by 3 bases and J by 3 bases, with 9 bases between them. The CDR3 sequence is 14 residues long. The CDR3, as DNA: TGCGCCAGCAGCCAGACCGGTTACAATCAGCCCCAGCATTTT. The encoded protein is CASSQTGYNQPQHF.

Of note for this clonotype: This may stem from a read error, because a much larger clone lies one nucleotide away. J is TRBJ2-3 and V is TRBV12-3 or TRBV12-4; D is possibly TRBD1 (6 bases). CDR3 size: 13 residues. V was shortened by 8 bases and J by 7 bases, with 16 bases between the two germline ends. This CDR3 reads CASDSATGNTQYF. The CDR3 DNA reads as TGTGCCAGCGACTCTGCGACAGGAAATACGCAGTATTTT.

This clonotype was seen a few times. The rearrangement uses TRBV3-1 and TRBJ2-3; no reliable D call. Germline V lookup: CDR1 LGHDT, CDR2 YNNKEL (reference sequence). CDR3 size: 14 residues. V lost 1 base and J lost 4, with 9 bases in between. The CDR3 DNA reads TGTGCCAGCAGCCAAGTCCCCACGTCAGATACGCAGTATTTT. Protein sequence: CASSQVPTSDTQYF.

This clonotype was seen only a few times. The rearrangement links TRBV10-3 to TRBJ2-3, with 9 bases aligning to TRBD1. CDR1 is ENHRY, CDR2 SYGVKD, per germline. The CDR3 runs to 15 residues. V dropped 8 bases and J dropped 0; count of bases not matched to a gene: 6. CDR3: CAIGKGQGSTDTQYF. The CDR3 DNA follows: TGTGCCATCGGGAAGGGACAGGGTAGCACAGATACGCAGTATTTT.

This clonotype was observed a handful of times. V usage is TRBV27 and J usage is TRBJ2-7; TRBD1 aligns across 11 bases. The trim removed 6 bases at V and 2 bases at J, leaving 9 bases unmatched. Germline V CDR1 and CDR2: MNHEY, SMNVEV (reference sequence). CDR3 length: 16 amino acids. The CDR3 sequence: CASSPQGQGAPYEQYF. The CDR3 region has the DNA TGTGCCAGCAGCCCACAAGGACAGGGGGCCCCCTACGAGCAGTACTTC.

The chain combines TRBV5-3 with TRBJ1-5; D remains unclear. TRBV5-3 is identified as an open reading frame with a role that is uncertain. Trimming cost V 2 bases and J 6 bases, with 18 bases left between them. This CDR3 has 16 residues. The chain's CDR3 is CARSFGVSADFQPQHF. For the CDR3, the DNA is TGTGCCAGAAGCTTCGGGGTCTCGGCCGATTTTCAGCCCCAGCATTTT.

The sample holds a few counts of this clonotype. The chain links TRBV7-2 to TRBJ2-2, with D perhaps TRBD2 (6 bases). The CDR3 has 17 residues. Trimming took off 1 base at V and 2 bases at J, with 14 bases between the two ends. Germline loops: CDR1 SGHTA, CDR2 FQGNSA. Here the CDR3 reads CASSLGLVRSNTGELFF. CDR3 in DNA: TGTGCCAGCAGCTTAGGACTAGTAAGGTCCAACACCGGGGAGCTGTTTTTT.

CDR3 amino acids: CASSLVWGAGGRTDTQYF. The CDR3 bases are TGTGCCAGCAGCTTGGTGTGGGGTGCGGGAGGGCGCACAGATACGCAGTATTTT. V is TRBV5-6 and J is TRBJ2-3; TRBD2 agrees at 9 bases. Germline V gives CDR1 SGHDT, CDR2 YYEEEE. V dropped 0 bases and J dropped 1; count of bases not matched to a gene: 9. This CDR3 is 18 amino acids long.

In this sample, this clonotype turned up a few times. The V and J genes are TRBV7-2 and TRBJ1-5; TRBD1 aligns across 8 bases. With 1 base clipped from V and 3 bases from J, the junction kept 8 bases outside the gene matches. Germline V CDR1 and CDR2: SGHTA, FQGNSA. This CDR3 is built from 17 residues. The CDR3: CASSLGFGTGLNQPQHF. The CDR3 coding sequence is TGTGCCAGCAGCTTAGGGTTTGGGACAGGTCTCAATCAGCCCCAGCATTTT.

Turning to this clonotype: A much larger clone sits a single nucleotide away, making a read error possible. V usage is TRBV4-1 and J usage is TRBJ1-2; D unclear. Germline V gives CDR1 MGHRA, CDR2 YSYEKL. CDR3 length: 13 residues. The CDR3 region has the DNA TGCGCCAGCAGCCAAGGGGTCAGCTATGGCTACATCTTC. This encodes CASSQGVSYGYIF.

V and J are TRBV18 and TRBJ2-1, with D perhaps given as TRBD1 or TRBD2 (5 bases each). CDR1 is KGHSH, CDR2 LQKENI, per germline. This CDR3 is built from 16 residues. V shed 4 bases and J shed 3 bases, with 16 bases lying between them. The CDR3 coding sequence is TGTGCCAGCTCACTTGAGGGGCGCCTCGACTACAATGAGCAGTTCTTC. It encodes CASSLEGRLDYNEQFF.

This clonotype was recorded many times. Here the CDR3 DNA reads TGTGCCAGCAGCTTTGGAACAGGGGGTTTCACTGAAGCTTTCTTT. Translation gives CASSFGTGGFTEAFF. The V call is TRBV7-9, the J call TRBJ1-1; TRBD1 agrees at 8 bases. V lost 3 bases to trimming and J lost 4 bases; unmatched junction nucleotides: 7. The germline gives CDR1 SEHNR, CDR2 FQNEAQ (reference sequence). CDR3 size: 15 residues.

This clonotype came up many times. The chain links TRBV3-1 to TRBJ2-7; possibly TRBD2 for D (5 bases). Germline CDR1 LGHDT, CDR2 YNNKEL (reference sequence). The CDR3 length is 13 residues. V was trimmed by 0 bases and J by 7 bases, leaving 10 bases between them. Here the CDR3 DNA reads TGTGCCAGCAGCCAAGAAACGGGATTTGAGCAGTACTTC. Protein product: CASSQETGFEQYF.

The genes are TRBV4-3 and TRBJ2-1, with 9 bases fitting TRBD2. Germline lookup yields CDR1 LGHNA and CDR2 YSLEER. J gave up 6 bases and V 0 bases, and 9 bases lay outside the gene matches. The CDR3 spans 17 residues. The CDR3 DNA reads as TGCGCCAGCAGCCAAGATGAGGCGGGAGGGCCTAGCAATGAGCAGTTCTTC. Translated, it gives CASSQDEAGGPSNEQFF.

This clonotype was detected only a few times. The rearrangement links TRBV20-1 to TRBJ2-3, with 16 bases matching TRBD2. The CDR3 runs to 16 residues. After removal of 4 bases from V and 3 bases from J, the junction contained 4 bases not matched to a gene. From germline, CDR1 is DFQATT and CDR2 SNEGSKA (reference sequence). The CDR3 DNA is TGCAGTGCTACCGGGACTAGCGGGAGGGAGACAGATACGCAGTATTTT. Translating gives CSATGTSGRETDTQYF.